These T cell receptor beta chains were read from a single sample in a study of regulatory T cells in long-lasting Graves disease. TCRdb processed the multiplex PCR reads anew with MiXCR; each CDR3 protein has one entry. The sample contains 300,000 to 500,000 distinct CDR3 sequences, 20% to 25% of which appear only once. Source: peripheral blood mononuclear cells (PBMCs), taken when the disease was refractory, from a patient treated with antithyroid drugs. These receptors were taken from a female donor with Graves disease. The CDR3 runs from the conserved cysteine through the conserved F or W. The D gene is left open where the match is weak. Not every row has a clone size; where given, it reads once, few, many or a size class.

V gene,D gene,J gene,clone size,CDR3 length,CDR3 DNA,CDR3 protein
TRBV6-1,-,TRBJ1-1,-,13,TGTGCCAGCAGTCCCCTGGAGGGAGCTGAAGCTTTCTTT,CASSPLEGAEAFF
TRBV28,TRBD1,TRBJ1-2,many,15,TGTGCCAGCAGGTGGCAAGGGGGCAATTTGGGTGGCTACACCTTC,CASRWQGGNLGGYTF
TRBV6-1,-,TRBJ2-4,-,21,TGTGCCAGCAGCAAACCACCATGGACCGTACTAACCGGGGGAGCCAAAAACATTCAGTACTTC,CASSKPPWTVLTGGAKNIQYF
TRBV5-1,-,TRBJ2-2,-,19,TGCGCCAGCAGCTTGGCCCCCCCCGGTCGACAGCAGAACACCGGGGAGCTGTTTTTT,CASSLAPPGRQQNTGELFF
TRBV6-1,-,TRBJ1-2,-,11,TGTGCCAGCGGGACTCCCTATGGCTACACCTTC,CASGTPYGYTF
TRBV28,-,TRBJ1-4,many,11,TGTGCCGTTAGGCGCGGTGAAAAACTGTTTTTT,CAVRRGEKLFF
TRBV20-1,-,TRBJ1-1,many,14,TGCAGTGTCTCCACCCGGGCTAGGAACACTGAAGCTTTCTTT,CSVSTRARNTEAFF
TRBV7-9,TRBD2,TRBJ2-7,many,16,TGTGCCAGCAGCCCCTATGGGACTAGCGGCTCCTACGAGCAGTACTTC,CASSPYGTSGSYEQYF
TRBV28,-,TRBJ2-5,many,14,TGTGCCAGCAGTCAGACCCAGGGTACGGAGACCCAGTACTTC,CASSQTQGTETQYF
TRBV7-2,TRBD1,TRBJ1-5,many,14,TGTGCCAGCAGCCGGACAGGGGGCCACTCCGCCCAGCATTTT,CASSRTGGHSAQHF